A single sample gave rise to the 25 T cell receptor beta chains below, sequenced in a study of T cell changes during pregnancy in multiple sclerosis. Assay used: immunoSEQ multiplex PCR; TCRdb lists only in-frame clones, some missing. The repertoire holds tens of thousands of clones, more than 80% seen once, with over 1% in the top ten. The material was peripheral blood, obtained in the third trimester of pregnancy. These receptors originate from a female donor with multiple sclerosis, enrolled in a pregnancy study.

J is TRBJ2-3 and V is TRBV7-2; 7 nucleotides match TRBD1. Trimming took 4 bases from V and 5 from J; bases not matched to a gene: 6. The CDR3 totals 14 residues. From germline, CDR1 is SGHTA and CDR2 FQGNSA. CDR3 sequence: CASSSQGVGDTQYF. CDR3 nucleotides: TGTGCCAGCAGCTCTCAGGGGGTGGGAGATACGCAGTATTTT.

The chain couples TRBV5-1 to TRBJ2-5; possible D gene TRBD2, 6 bases. CDR3 length: 15 amino acids. Germline V gives CDR1 SGHRS, CDR2 YFSETQ. V was clipped by 1 base and J by 0 bases, with 10 bases between them. The CDR3 reads CASSLSRDYQETQYF. CDR3 nucleotide sequence: TGCGCCAGCAGCTTGTCCCGGGACTACCAAGAGACCCAGTACTTC.

The J gene is TRBJ2-1, the V gene TRBV9, with 12 bases aligning to TRBD2. Germline V CDR1 and CDR2: SGDLS, YYNGEE. CDR3 size: 17 residues. The ends lost 1 base at V and 6 bases at J; junction bases unmatched: 8. CDR3 in amino acids: CASSVSASGRAGNEQFF. In nucleotides, the CDR3 is TGTGCCAGCAGCGTATCGGCTAGCGGGAGGGCCGGCAATGAGCAGTTCTTC.

The V call is TRBV6-1, the J call TRBJ2-1; 7 bases align to TRBD1. Germline V CDR1 and CDR2: MNHNS, SASEGT. Trimming removed 0 bases from V and 6 bases from J; junction bases left unmatched: 5. The length of the CDR3 is 15 residues. CDR3 sequence reads: CASSEALSGGNEQFF. The DNA of the CDR3 is TGTGCCAGCAGTGAAGCGCTGTCAGGGGGCAATGAGCAGTTCTTC.

A note on this clone: Its ends do not fully match the called genes, so a read error is possible. V and J are TRBV4-1 and TRBJ2-7; D gene ambiguous. This CDR3 is built from 13 residues. CDR1 and CDR2 from the germline V gene are MGHRA and YSYEKL. The CDR3 DNA reads TGCGCCAGCAGCCAAGTTTTGGCCGGAGTACTCCACTTC. Residues: CASSQVLAGVLHF.

The rearrangement links TRBV7-2 to TRBJ2-4; D remains unclear. This CDR3 contains 15 residues. With 0 bases removed from V and 0 bases from J, the gap between germline ends came to 6 bases. Germline-derived CDR1 and CDR2 are SGHTA and FQGNSA. CDR3 DNA: TGTGCCAGCAGCTTAGCTCCCGGAGCCAAAAACATTCAGTACTTC. Translating gives CASSLAPGAKNIQYF.

The chain links TRBV7-9 to TRBJ1-1, with 8 nucleotides matching TRBD1. The germline V gene has CDR1 SEHNR and CDR2 FQNEAQ (reference sequence). This CDR3 is 14 amino acids long. V dropped 4 bases and J dropped 3; count of bases not matched to a gene: 4. Here the CDR3 DNA reads TGTGCCAGCAGCTCCGGACAGGGAGACACTGAAGCTTTCTTT. Translating it yields CASSSGQGDTEAFF.

This sequence joins TRBV7-9 and TRBJ1-4, with a possible D match to TRBD1 (6 bases). The V and J ends lost 5 bases and 5 bases respectively, with 18 bases between them. From germline, CDR1 is SEHNR and CDR2 FQNEAQ (reference sequence). The CDR3 is 16 amino acids. The CDR3 protein is CASSLALGGANEKLFF. The CDR3 bases are TGTGCCAGCAGCCTTGCCCTGGGGGGGGCGAATGAAAAACTGTTTTTT.

V is TRBV19 and J is TRBJ2-7; 7 bases match TRBD2. V shed 5 bases, J shed 1 base, and the junction held 5 bases outside the gene matches. The CDR3 runs 14 residues. Per germline, CDR1 LNHDA and CDR2 SQIVND (reference sequence). The CDR3 DNA reads as TGTGCCAGTAGTTCTTCCGGGGGGTCCTACGAGCAGTACTTC. Translated, it gives CASSSSGGSYEQYF. The complete variable domain, with remaining parts taken from reference TRBV19 and TRBJ2-7, reads DGGITQSPKYLFRKEGQNVTLSCEQNLNHDAMYWYRQDPGQGLRLIYYSQIVNDFQKGDIAEGYSVSREKKESFPLTVTSAQKNPTAFYLCASSSSGGSYEQYFGPGTRLTVT.

The rearrangement links TRBV6-1 to TRBJ2-7; TRBD1 might be the D (6 bases). The CDR3 spans 13 residues. The V gene lost 2 bases and the J gene lost 5 bases, with 10 bases spanning the gap. Germline assignment: CDR1 MNHNS and CDR2 SASEGT. Here the CDR3 DNA reads TGTGCCAGCAGTGAAATTCCAGGGGACGAGCAGTACTTC. Translation: CASSEIPGDEQYF.

J is TRBJ2-7 and V is TRBV30, with D possibly TRBD1 on 6 matching bases. Deletions cut 3 bases from V and 4 bases from J, with 10 bases between. The CDR3 has 12 residues. The germline gives CDR1 GTSNPN, CDR2 SVGIG (reference sequence). The CDR3 is CAWSPDRYEQYF. The DNA for the CDR3 is TGTGCCTGGAGCCCTGACAGGTACGAGCAGTACTTC.

This rearrangement joins TRBV10-2 to TRBJ2-3; 8 nucleotides align to TRBD2. V shed 7 bases and J 3 bases; nucleotides not matched to a gene: 12. Germline CDR1 reads WSHSY; CDR2 reads SAAADI. The CDR3 extends over 16 amino acids. In DNA, the CDR3 is TGCGCCAGCAAGAGGGAACGGGAGGGCCTGACAGATACGCAGTATTTT. It is translated as CASKREREGLTDTQYF.

V and J are TRBV18 and TRBJ2-1; D gene uncertain. This CDR3 is built from 15 residues. Germline-derived CDR1 and CDR2 are KGHSH and LQKENI. The V and J ends lost 2 bases and 1 base respectively, with 9 bases between them. For the CDR3, the DNA is TGTGCCAGCTCACCAGTGGCGGAATCCTACAATGAGCAGTTCTTC. Its translation: CASSPVAESYNEQFF.

V usage is TRBV5-6 and J usage is TRBJ1-1, with TRBD1 matching over 7 bases. The CDR3 is 16 amino acids. Trimming cost V 0 bases and J 6 bases; bases outside gene matches: 11. The germline V gene has CDR1 SGHDT and CDR2 YYEEEE. Written as DNA, the CDR3 is TGTGCCAGCAGCTTGGCAGGGGGGATGGGTAGTTCTGAAGCTTTCTTT. Translation: CASSLAGGMGSSEAFF.

The chain combines TRBV6-5 with TRBJ1-2, with 7 bases aligning to TRBD1. There are 14 residues in the CDR3. V was clipped by 5 bases and J by 4 bases; unmatched bases: 7. Germline CDR1 MNHEY, CDR2 SVGAGI. CDR3 residues: CASSARTGIYGYTF. The CDR3 coding sequence is TGTGCCAGCAGTGCCCGGACAGGAATCTATGGCTACACCTTC.

The chain is built from TRBV18 and TRBJ1-4; weak D call: TRBD1 (6 bases). The CDR3 length is 16 residues. From germline, CDR1 is KGHSH and CDR2 LQKENI. Trimming removed 3 bases from V and 0 bases from J, with 11 bases in between. The CDR3 here is CASSPERTATNEKLFF. CDR3 sequence (DNA): TGTGCCAGCTCACCGGAGCGGACAGCAACTAATGAAAAACTGTTTTTT.

In this sample, this clone turned up once. The chain employs TRBV5-1 and TRBJ2-3, with 13 bases identical to TRBD2. Germline trimming cut 4 bases from V and 6 bases from J; bases unmatched to any gene: 8. CDR3 length: 16 amino acids. CDR1 is SGHRS, CDR2 YFSETQ, per germline. The CDR3 region is CASSRGLAGVRDTQYF. CDR3 coding DNA: TGCGCCAGCAGCCGTGGACTAGCGGGAGTTCGCGATACGCAGTATTTT.

The chain couples TRBV2 to TRBJ1-2, with D uncertain. This CDR3 is 14 amino acids long. Trimming pared 0 bases from V and 3 bases from J, leaving 8 bases between. Germline V gene sequence: CDR1 SNHLY, CDR2 FYNNEI. CDR3 protein: CASSEAASHYGYTF. As DNA, the CDR3 is TGTGCCAGCAGTGAAGCGGCCAGTCACTATGGCTACACCTTC.

The chain uses TRBV7-9 and TRBJ1-4; 9 bases are shared with TRBD1. CDR3 size: 14 residues. CDR1 is SEHNR and CDR2 is FQNEAQ in the germline V gene (reference sequence). V was pared by 4 bases and J by 8 bases, with 5 bases of the junction left unmatched. CDR3 nucleotide sequence: TGTGCCAGCAGCTCGGACAGGGGAGGAGAAAAACTGTTTTTT. Translated: CASSSDRGGEKLFF.

This chain connects TRBV6-5 to TRBJ2-2; D possibly corresponds to TRBD1 (5 bases). This CDR3 contains 15 residues. Trimming removed 0 bases from V and 2 bases from J, with 7 bases in between. Germline assignment: CDR1 MNHEY and CDR2 SVGAGI. CDR3 nucleotides: TGTGCCAGCAGTTACTCGACAGTAAACACCGGGGAGCTGTTTTTT. Translating gives CASSYSTVNTGELFF.

This chain uses TRBV28 with TRBJ2-7; D is perhaps TRBD2 (6 bases). Per the germline V gene, CDR1 is MDHEN and CDR2 is SYDVKM. The CDR3 contains 14 residues. With 1 base removed from V and 7 bases from J, the gap between germline ends came to 14 bases. The CDR3 here is CASSLSAGSREQYF. The CDR3 DNA reads as TGTGCCAGCAGTTTATCTGCGGGATCTAGGGAGCAGTACTTC.

V and J are TRBV7-9 and TRBJ2-7; 7 bases are shared with TRBD1. The CDR3 is 16 amino acids. The germline V gene has CDR1 SEHNR and CDR2 FQNEAQ (reference sequence). V lost 5 bases, J lost 2 bases, and 12 bases stayed unmatched. The CDR3 spells CASSPLPYGQAYEQYF. The CDR3, as DNA: TGTGCCAGCAGCCCCCTCCCCTACGGACAGGCCTACGAGCAGTACTTC.

This chain links TRBV5-4 with TRBJ2-1; 9 positions agree with TRBD1. V dropped 4 bases and J dropped 6; count of bases not matched to a gene: 2. Germline-derived CDR1 and CDR2 are SGHNT and YYREEE (reference sequence). The CDR3 is 13 residues long. CDR3 sequence reads: CASSRTGANEQFF. The DNA for the CDR3 is TGTGCCAGCAGCCGGACAGGGGCCAATGAGCAGTTCTTC.

J is TRBJ2-2 and V is TRBV12-5; 14 bases are a match to TRBD2. V gave up 2 bases and J gave up 6 bases; unmatched junction bases: 14. The CDR3 runs 20 residues. From germline, CDR1 is LGHNT and CDR2 FRNRAP. The CDR3: CASGLPPAGGLAGVAGELFF. The CDR3 DNA follows: TGTGCTAGTGGTTTGCCCCCGGCGGGGGGACTAGCGGGAGTAGCCGGGGAGCTGTTTTTT.

V gene TRBV4-1 combines with J gene TRBJ2-7; D might be TRBD1 (5 bases). The V end lost 1 base, the J end lost 6 bases, and 19 bases lay between the germline ends. From germline, CDR1 is MGHRA and CDR2 YSYEKL. The CDR3 spans 16 residues. CDR3 nucleotide sequence: TGCGCCAGCAGCCAAGGGTCGTTTTTGGGGCTTGGCGAGCAGTACTTC. This codes for CASSQGSFLGLGEQYF.